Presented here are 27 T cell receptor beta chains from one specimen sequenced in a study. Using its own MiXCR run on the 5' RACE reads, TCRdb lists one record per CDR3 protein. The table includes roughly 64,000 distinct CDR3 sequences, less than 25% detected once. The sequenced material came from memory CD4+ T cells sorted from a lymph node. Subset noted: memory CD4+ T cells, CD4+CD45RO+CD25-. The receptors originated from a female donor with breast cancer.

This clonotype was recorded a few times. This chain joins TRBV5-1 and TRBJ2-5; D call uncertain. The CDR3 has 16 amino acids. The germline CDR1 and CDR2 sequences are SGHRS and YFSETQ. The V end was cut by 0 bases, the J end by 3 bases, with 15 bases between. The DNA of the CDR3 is TGCGCCAGCAGCTTGGGAGACCCCTATCGGGAAGAGACCCAGTACTTC. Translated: CASSLGDPYREETQYF.

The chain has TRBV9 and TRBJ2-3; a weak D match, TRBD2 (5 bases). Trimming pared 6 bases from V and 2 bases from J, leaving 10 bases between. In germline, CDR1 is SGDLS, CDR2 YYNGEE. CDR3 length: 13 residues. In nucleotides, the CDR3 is TGTGCCAGCAACCGGGGTTACACAGATACGCAGTATTTT. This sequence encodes CASNRGYTDTQYF.

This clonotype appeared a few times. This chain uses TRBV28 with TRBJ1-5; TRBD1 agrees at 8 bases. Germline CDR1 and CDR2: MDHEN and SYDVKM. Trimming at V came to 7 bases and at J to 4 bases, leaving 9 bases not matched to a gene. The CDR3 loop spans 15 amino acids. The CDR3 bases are TGTGCCAGCACCACACAGGGGGGACCTAATCAGCCCCAGCATTTT. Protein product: CASTTQGGPNQPQHF. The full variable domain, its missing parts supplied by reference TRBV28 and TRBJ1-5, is DVKVTQSSRYLVKRTGEKVFLECVQDMDHENMFWYRQDPGLGLRLIYFSYDVKMKEKGDIPEGYSVSREKKERFSLILESASTNQTSMYLCASTTQGGPNQPQHFGDGTRLSIL.

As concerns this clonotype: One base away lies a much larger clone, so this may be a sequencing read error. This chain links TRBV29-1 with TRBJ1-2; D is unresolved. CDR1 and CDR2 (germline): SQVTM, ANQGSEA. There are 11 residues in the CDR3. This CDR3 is CSVEEQYDYTF. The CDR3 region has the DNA TGCAGCGTTGAAGAACAGTATGACTACACCTTC.

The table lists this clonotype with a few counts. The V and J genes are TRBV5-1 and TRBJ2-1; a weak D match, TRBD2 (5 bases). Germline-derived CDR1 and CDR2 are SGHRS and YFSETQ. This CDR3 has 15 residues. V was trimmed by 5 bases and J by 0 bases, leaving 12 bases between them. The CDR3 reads CASRSGLASYNEQFF. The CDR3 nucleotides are TGCGCCAGCAGGTCTGGACTGGCCTCCTACAATGAGCAGTTCTTC.

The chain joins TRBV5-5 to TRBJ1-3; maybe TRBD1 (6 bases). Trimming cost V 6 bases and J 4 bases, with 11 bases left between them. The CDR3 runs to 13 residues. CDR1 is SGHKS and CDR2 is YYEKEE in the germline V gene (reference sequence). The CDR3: CASTGQIGNTIYF. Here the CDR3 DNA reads TGTGCCAGCACCGGACAGATCGGAAACACCATATATTTT.

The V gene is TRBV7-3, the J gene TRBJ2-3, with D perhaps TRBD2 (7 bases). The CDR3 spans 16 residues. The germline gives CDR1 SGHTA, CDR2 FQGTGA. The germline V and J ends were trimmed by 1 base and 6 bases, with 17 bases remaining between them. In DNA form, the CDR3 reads TGTGCCAGCAGCTTAAGCACACGGGGGGCAGAGGATACGCAGTATTTT. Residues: CASSLSTRGAEDTQYF.

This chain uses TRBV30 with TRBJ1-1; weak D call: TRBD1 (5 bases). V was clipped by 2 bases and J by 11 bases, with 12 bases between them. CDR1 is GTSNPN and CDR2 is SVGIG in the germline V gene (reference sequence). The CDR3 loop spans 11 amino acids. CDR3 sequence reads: CAWSRGRDAFF. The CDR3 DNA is TGTGCCTGGAGTAGGGGTCGAGACGCTTTCTTT.

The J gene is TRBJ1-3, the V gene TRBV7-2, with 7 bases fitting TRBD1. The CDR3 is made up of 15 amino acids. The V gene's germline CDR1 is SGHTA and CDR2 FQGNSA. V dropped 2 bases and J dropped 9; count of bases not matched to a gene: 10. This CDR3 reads CASSLTGARGSTIYF. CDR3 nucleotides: TGTGCCAGCAGCTTAACAGGGGCGCGTGGCAGCACCATATATTTT.

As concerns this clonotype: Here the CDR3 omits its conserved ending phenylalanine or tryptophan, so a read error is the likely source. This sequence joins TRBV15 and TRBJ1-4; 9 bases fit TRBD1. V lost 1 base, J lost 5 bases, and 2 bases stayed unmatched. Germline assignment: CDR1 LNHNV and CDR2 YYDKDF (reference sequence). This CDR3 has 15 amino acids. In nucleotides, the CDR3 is TGTGCCACCAGCAGAGGGACAGGGGTGAATGAAAAACTGTTTTTA. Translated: CATSRGTGVNEKLFL.

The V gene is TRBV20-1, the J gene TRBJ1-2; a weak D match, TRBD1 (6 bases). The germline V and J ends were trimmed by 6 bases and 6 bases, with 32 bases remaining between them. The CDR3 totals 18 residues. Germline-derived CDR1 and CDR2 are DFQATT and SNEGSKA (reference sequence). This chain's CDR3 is CSAVPRGQDERLSDGYTF. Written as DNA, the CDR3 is TGCAGTGCAGTCCCCAGGGGCCAGGACGAACGGTTAAGCGATGGCTACACCTTC.

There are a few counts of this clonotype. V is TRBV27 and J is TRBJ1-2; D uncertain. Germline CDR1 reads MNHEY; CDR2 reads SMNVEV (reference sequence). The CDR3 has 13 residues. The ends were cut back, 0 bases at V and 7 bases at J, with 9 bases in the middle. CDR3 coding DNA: TGTGCCAGCAGTTTATCGAGCGGAACTGGCTACACCTTC. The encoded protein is CASSLSSGTGYTF.

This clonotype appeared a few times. CDR3 sequence reads: CATSEGGELFF. In nucleotides, the CDR3 is TGTGCCACCAGTGAGGGCGGGGAGCTGTTTTTT. The chain joins TRBV24-1 to TRBJ2-2; D is unresolved. This CDR3 has 11 amino acids. CDR1 and CDR2 from the germline V gene are KGHDR and SFDVKD. V lost 4 bases, J lost 7 bases, and 3 bases lay in between.

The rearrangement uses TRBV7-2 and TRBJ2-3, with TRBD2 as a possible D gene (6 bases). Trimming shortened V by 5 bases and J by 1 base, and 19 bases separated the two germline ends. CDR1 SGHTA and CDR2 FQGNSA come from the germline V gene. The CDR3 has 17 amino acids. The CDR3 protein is CASSQGSRGDRTDTQYF. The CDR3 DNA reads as TGTGCCAGCAGCCAAGGCTCGCGGGGAGATCGCACAGATACGCAGTATTTT.

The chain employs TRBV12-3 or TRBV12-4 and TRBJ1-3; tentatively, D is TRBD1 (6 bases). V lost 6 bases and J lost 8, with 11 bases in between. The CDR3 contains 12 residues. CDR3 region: CASSRGSDTIYF. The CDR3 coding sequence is TGTGCCAGCAGCAGGGGTAGTGACACCATATATTTT.

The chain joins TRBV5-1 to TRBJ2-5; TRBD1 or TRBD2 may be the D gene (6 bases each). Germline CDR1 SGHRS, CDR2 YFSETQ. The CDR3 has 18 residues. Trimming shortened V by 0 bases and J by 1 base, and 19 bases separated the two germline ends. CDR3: CASSLVGGGLSGQETQYF. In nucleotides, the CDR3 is TGCGCCAGCAGCTTGGTCGGAGGGGGATTATCGGGCCAAGAGACCCAGTACTTC. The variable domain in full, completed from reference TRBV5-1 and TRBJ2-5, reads KAGVTQTPRYLIKTRGQQVTLSCSPISGHRSVSWYQQTPGQGLQFLFEYFSETQRNKGNFPGRFSGRQFSNSRSEMNVSTLELGDSALYLCASSLVGGGLSGQETQYFGPGTRLLVL.

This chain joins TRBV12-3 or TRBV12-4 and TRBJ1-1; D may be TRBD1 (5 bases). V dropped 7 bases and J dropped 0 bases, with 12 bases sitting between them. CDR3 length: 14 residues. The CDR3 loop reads CASMPGGVNTEAFF. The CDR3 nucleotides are TGTGCCAGCATGCCGGGGGGGGTGAACACTGAAGCTTTCTTT.

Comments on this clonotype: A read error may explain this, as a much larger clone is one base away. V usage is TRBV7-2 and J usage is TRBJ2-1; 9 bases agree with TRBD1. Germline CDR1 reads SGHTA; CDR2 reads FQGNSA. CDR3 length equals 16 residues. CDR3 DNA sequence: TGTGCCAGCACCCCTCCGGGACAGGGCTCACACAATGGGCAGTTCTTC. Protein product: CASTPPGQGSHNGQFF.

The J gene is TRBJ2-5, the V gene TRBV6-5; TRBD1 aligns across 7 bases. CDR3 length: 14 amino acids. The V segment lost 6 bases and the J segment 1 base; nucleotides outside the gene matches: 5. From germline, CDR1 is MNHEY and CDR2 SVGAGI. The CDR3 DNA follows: TGTGCCAGCAGACGACGGGACAGCCAAGAGACCCAGTACTTC. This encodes CASRRRDSQETQYF.

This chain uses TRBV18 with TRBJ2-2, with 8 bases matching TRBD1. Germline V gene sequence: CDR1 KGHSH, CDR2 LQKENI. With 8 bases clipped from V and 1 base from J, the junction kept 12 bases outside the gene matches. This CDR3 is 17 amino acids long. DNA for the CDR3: TGTGCCAGCGCACGCATATCGACAGGGGTGAACACCGGGGAGCTGTTTTTT. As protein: CASARISTGVNTGELFF.

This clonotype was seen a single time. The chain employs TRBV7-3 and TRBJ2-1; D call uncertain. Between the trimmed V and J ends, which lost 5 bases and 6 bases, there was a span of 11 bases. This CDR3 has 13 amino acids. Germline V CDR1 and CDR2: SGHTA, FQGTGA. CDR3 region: CASSLGRRNEQFF. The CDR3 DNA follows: TGTGCCAGCAGCCTAGGACGGCGCAATGAGCAGTTCTTC.

In DNA form, the CDR3 reads TGTGCCAGCAGTGGAAACAGGGGATATGGCTACACCTTC. This gives the protein CASSGNRGYGYTF. The V gene is TRBV6-1, the J gene TRBJ1-2; TRBD1 aligns across 7 bases. From germline, CDR1 is MNHNS and CDR2 SASEGT. The length of the CDR3 is 13 residues. J was trimmed by 5 bases and V by 4 bases; bases with no gene match: 4.

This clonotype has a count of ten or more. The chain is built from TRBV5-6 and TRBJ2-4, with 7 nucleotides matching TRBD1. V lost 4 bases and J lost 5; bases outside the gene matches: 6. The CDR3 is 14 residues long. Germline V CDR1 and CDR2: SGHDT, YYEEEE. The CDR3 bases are TGTGCCAGCAGCCCTACAGGGGTCGAAAACATTCAGTACTTC. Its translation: CASSPTGVENIQYF.

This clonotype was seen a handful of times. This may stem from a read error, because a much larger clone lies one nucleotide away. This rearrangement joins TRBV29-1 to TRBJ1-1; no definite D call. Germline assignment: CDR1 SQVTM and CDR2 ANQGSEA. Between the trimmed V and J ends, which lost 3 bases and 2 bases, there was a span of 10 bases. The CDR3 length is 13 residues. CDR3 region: CSVDRAGNTEAFF. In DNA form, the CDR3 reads TGCAGCGTTGACCGCGCGGGAAACACTGAAGCTTTCTTT.

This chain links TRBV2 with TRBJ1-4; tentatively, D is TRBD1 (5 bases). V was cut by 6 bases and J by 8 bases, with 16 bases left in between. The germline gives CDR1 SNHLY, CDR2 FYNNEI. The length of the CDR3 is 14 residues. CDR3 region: CASRRRVRAEKLFF. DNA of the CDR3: TGTGCCAGCAGGAGGCGGGTCAGGGCCGAAAAACTGTTTTTT.

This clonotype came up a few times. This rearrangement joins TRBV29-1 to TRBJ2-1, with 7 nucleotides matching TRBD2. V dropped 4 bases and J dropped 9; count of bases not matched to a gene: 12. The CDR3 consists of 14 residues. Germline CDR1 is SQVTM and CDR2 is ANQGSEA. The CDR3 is CSVASGTTLSEQFF. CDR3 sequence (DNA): TGCAGCGTTGCCTCTGGGACTACCCTAAGTGAGCAGTTCTTC.

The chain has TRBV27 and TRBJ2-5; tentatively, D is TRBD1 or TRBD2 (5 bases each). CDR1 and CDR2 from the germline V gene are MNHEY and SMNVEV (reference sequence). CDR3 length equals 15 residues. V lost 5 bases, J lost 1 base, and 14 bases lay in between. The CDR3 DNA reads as TGTGCCAGCAGTCGAGTAGTCGGGGCCCAAGAGACCCAGTACTTC. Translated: CASSRVVGAQETQYF.